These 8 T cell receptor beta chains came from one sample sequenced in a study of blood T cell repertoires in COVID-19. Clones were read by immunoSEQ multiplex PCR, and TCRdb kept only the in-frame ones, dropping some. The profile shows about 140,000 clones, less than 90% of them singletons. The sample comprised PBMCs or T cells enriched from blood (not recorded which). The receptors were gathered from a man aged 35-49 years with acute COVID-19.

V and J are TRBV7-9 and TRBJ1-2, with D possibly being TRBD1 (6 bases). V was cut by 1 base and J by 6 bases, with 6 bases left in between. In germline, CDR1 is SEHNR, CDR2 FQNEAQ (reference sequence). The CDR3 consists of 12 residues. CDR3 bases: TGTGCCAGCAGCTTAGGGACAGATGGCTACACCTTC. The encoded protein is CASSLGTDGYTF.

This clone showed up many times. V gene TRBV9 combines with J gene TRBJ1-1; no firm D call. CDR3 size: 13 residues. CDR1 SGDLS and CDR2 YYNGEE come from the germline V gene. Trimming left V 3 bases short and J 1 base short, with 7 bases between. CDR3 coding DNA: TGTGCCAGCAGCGCGACAACGAACACTGAAGCTTTCTTT. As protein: CASSATTNTEAFF.

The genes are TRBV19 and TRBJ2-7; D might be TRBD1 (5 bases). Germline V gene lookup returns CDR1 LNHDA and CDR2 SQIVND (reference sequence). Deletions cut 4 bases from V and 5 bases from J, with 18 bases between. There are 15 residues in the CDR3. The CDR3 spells CASSRVQGQRNEQYF. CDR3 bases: TGTGCCAGTAGTAGGGTCCAGGGCCAGAGGAACGAGCAGTACTTC.

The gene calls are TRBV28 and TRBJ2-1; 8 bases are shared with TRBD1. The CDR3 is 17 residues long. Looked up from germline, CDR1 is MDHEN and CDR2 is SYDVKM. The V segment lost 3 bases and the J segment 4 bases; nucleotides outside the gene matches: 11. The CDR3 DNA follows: TGTGCCAGCAGTTTCAGGCACGGGACAGGTTTTTACAATGAGCAGTTCTTC. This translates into CASSFRHGTGFYNEQFF.

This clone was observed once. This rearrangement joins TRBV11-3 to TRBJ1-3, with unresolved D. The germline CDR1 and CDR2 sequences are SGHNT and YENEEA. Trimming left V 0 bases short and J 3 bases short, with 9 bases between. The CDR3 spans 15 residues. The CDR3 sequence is CASSLDGSGGNTIYF. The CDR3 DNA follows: TGTGCCAGCAGCTTAGACGGGAGTGGTGGAAACACCATATATTTT. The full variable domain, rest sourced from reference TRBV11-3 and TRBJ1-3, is EAGVVQSPRYKIIEKKQPVAFWCNPISGHNTLYWYLQNLGQGPELLIRYENEEAVDDSQLPKDRFSAERLKGVDSTLKIQPAELGDSAVYLCASSLDGSGGNTIYFGEGSWLTVV.

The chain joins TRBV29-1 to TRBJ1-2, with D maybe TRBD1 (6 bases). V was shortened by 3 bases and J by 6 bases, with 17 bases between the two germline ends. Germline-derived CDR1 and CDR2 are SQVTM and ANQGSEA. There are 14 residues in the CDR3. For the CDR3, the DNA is TGCAGCGTTGAGGGGGCAGTTCCCTCTCATGGCTACACCTTC. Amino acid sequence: CSVEGAVPSHGYTF.

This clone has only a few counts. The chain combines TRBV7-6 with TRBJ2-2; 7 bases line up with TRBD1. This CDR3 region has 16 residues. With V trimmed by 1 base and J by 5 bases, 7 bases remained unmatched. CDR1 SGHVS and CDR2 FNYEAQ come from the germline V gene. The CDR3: CASSLVPAGGTGELFF. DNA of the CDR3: TGTGCCAGCAGCTTAGTTCCGGCAGGGGGAACCGGGGAGCTGTTTTTT. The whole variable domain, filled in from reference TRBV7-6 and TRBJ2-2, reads GAGVSQSPRYKVTKRGQDVALRCDPISGHVSLYWYRQALGQGPEFLTYFNYEAQQDKSGLPNDRFSAERPEGSISTLTIQRTEQRDSAMYRCASSLVPAGGTGELFFGEGSRLTVL.

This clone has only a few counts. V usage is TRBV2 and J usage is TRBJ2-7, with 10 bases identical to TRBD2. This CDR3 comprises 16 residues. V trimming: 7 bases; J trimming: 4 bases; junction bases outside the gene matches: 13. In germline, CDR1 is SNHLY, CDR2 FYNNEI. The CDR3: CASKGWSSGRTYEQYF. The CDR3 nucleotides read TGTGCCAGCAAAGGGTGGTCTAGCGGGAGAACATACGAGCAGTACTTC.